A single sample gave rise to the 8 T cell receptor beta chains below, sequenced in a study of blood T cells in healthy people across ages. A sample-barcoded 5' primer and a J-beta primer mix were used in a second PCR of about 6 to 11 cycles. TCRdb reanalysed the 5' RACE reads using MiXCR and keeps one entry per CDR3 protein. The repertoire holds about 2 million distinct CDR3 sequences, with roughly 50% as singletons. The sequencing input was blood. These receptors were obtained from a woman aged 40 to 50 in good health.

This clonotype was observed a few times. The chain combines TRBV4-3 with TRBJ2-7; the match to TRBD1 covers 9 bases. CDR3 size: 14 residues. The germline gives CDR1 LGHNA, CDR2 YSLEER. J was trimmed by 5 bases and V by 0 bases; bases with no gene match: 2. The CDR3 bases are TGCGCCAGCAGCCAAGATTGGGACAGGGACGAGCAGTACTTC. This codes for CASSQDWDRDEQYF.

This clonotype was counted a few times. The chain joins TRBV27 to TRBJ1-2, with TRBD1 as a possible D gene (6 bases). The CDR3 is 13 amino acids. Trimming pared 5 bases from V and 8 bases from J, leaving 15 bases between. Germline V lookup: CDR1 MNHEY, CDR2 SMNVEV (reference sequence). The CDR3 protein is CASSGEGGGGYTF. DNA for the CDR3: TGTGCCAGCAGTGGCGAGGGGGGCGGCGGCTACACCTTC.

In its sample, this clonotype was seen a few times. The V call is TRBV20-1, the J call TRBJ2-4; D possibly matches TRBD1 or TRBD2 (5 bases each). The CDR3 is 11 amino acids. V was pared by 3 bases and J by 14 bases, with 14 bases between. Germline CDR1 and CDR2: DFQATT and SNEGSKA (reference sequence). CDR3 residues: CSARPGTWEYF. The CDR3 DNA follows: TGCAGTGCTAGGCCCGGGACGTGGGAGTACTTC.

Only a few counts were recorded for this clonotype. The chain combines TRBV9 with TRBJ1-2; tentatively, D is TRBD1 (5 bases). This CDR3 is 15 amino acids long. Trimming pared 4 bases from V and 0 bases from J, leaving 13 bases between. CDR1 and CDR2 from the germline V gene are SGDLS and YYNGEE. CDR3 nucleotide sequence: TGTGCCAGCAGCCTAGACAGCGGGGCTAACTATGGCTACACCTTC. The encoded protein is CASSLDSGANYGYTF.

The chain uses TRBV18 and TRBJ2-1, with 9 bases identical to TRBD1. Unmatched junction bases numbered 4, after V lost 0 bases and J lost 1 base. The CDR3 sequence is 17 residues long. Germline assignment: CDR1 KGHSH and CDR2 LQKENI. CDR3 nucleotides: TGTGCCAGCTCACCACCGGTTGGGACAGGGTCCTACAATGAGCAGTTCTTC. Encoded protein: CASSPPVGTGSYNEQFF.

This chain connects TRBV3-1 to TRBJ2-1, with 7 bases aligning to TRBD2. Germline V gene sequence: CDR1 LGHDT, CDR2 YNNKEL (reference sequence). CDR3 length: 15 amino acids. With 4 bases clipped from V and 0 bases from J, the junction kept 3 bases outside the gene matches. DNA for the CDR3: TGTGCCAGCAGCCGTACTAGCGTCTCCTACAATGAGCAGTTCTTC. It translates to CASSRTSVSYNEQFF.

This clonotype has at least ten counts. J is TRBJ2-5 and V is TRBV2, with a possible D match to TRBD2 (6 bases). CDR3 length equals 13 residues. The ends were cut back, 10 bases at V and 2 bases at J, with 14 bases in the middle. The germline V gene encodes CDR1 SNHLY and CDR2 FYNNEI. The CDR3 protein is CATRIGGQETQYF. The CDR3 nucleotides read TGTGCCACCAGGATCGGGGGACAAGAGACCCAGTACTTC.

This clonotype was counted at least ten times. The CDR3 here is CASRLTGTGNEQFF. The CDR3 nucleotides read TGTGCCAGCAGGCTTACCGGGACAGGTAATGAGCAGTTCTTC. The chain employs TRBV7-2 and TRBJ2-1; TRBD1 matches at 8 bases. The junction had 8 bases not matched to a gene; V was cut back by 6 bases and J by 7 bases. Per the germline V gene, CDR1 is SGHTA and CDR2 is FQGNSA. CDR3 size: 14 residues.